Each of the 6 T cell receptor beta chains below was sequenced from the same sample in a study of T cell changes during pregnancy in multiple sclerosis (dated by TCRdb to about 2019). The library was built by means of the immunoSEQ multiplex PCR assay. TCRdb obtained this table from immuneACCESS and retained in-frame rearrangements with V and J assigned. These tables miss some clones; where compared with another copy, unresolved V genes account for less than half of the shortfall, and the remainder is unexplained. The sample table lists roughly 50,000 clones, approximately 92% of them with a count of one. Under 0.3% of the sample rests with the top ten. Specimen: CD4+ T cells from peripheral blood mononuclear cells, collected in the third trimester of pregnancy. The source is a female donor with multiple sclerosis, enrolled in a pregnancy study.

The chain couples TRBV5-1 to TRBJ2-1; unclear D gene. Germline CDR1 is SGHRS and CDR2 is YFSETQ. The CDR3 has 13 amino acids. The V gene lost 4 bases and the J gene lost 0 bases, with 5 bases spanning the gap. CDR3: CASSDTSYNEQFF. In DNA form, the CDR3 reads TGCGCCAGCAGCGACACCTCCTACAATGAGCAGTTCTTC.

CDR3 region: CSVQGLAGADFNNEQFF. CDR3 bases: TGCAGCGTTCAGGGACTAGCGGGGGCCGATTTCAACAATGAGCAGTTCTTC. This sequence joins TRBV29-1 and TRBJ2-1, with TRBD2 matching over 14 bases. The CDR3 consists of 17 residues. Unmatched junction bases numbered 11, after V lost 5 bases and J lost 5 bases. Per germline, CDR1 SQVTM and CDR2 ANQGSEA.

This chain uses TRBV20-1 with TRBJ1-1; no reliable D call. Trimming cost V 5 bases and J 11 bases, with 15 bases left between them. This CDR3 is built from 11 residues. Germline CDR1 and CDR2: DFQATT and SNEGSKA (reference sequence). The CDR3 spells CSAARVPRAFF. CDR3 in DNA: TGCAGTGCTGCCCGGGTCCCCCGGGCTTTCTTT.

CDR3 amino acids: CASSLGGLAGGLHYNEQFF. CDR3 nucleotide sequence: TGTGCCAGCAGCTTAGGTGGCCTAGCGGGGGGCCTACACTACAATGAGCAGTTCTTC. This chain joins TRBV7-3 and TRBJ2-1; TRBD2 agrees at 11 bases. V lost 2 bases and J lost 3; bases outside the gene matches: 12. From germline, CDR1 is SGHTA and CDR2 FQGTGA. CDR3 size: 19 residues.

The chain's CDR3 is CASSFETGWVIPDTQYF. In DNA, the CDR3 is TGCGCCAGCAGCTTCGAGACAGGGTGGGTGATACCAGATACGCAGTATTTT. The genes are TRBV5-1 and TRBJ2-3, with 7 bases identical to TRBD1. The CDR3 is made up of 17 amino acids. The V segment lost 2 bases and the J segment 4 bases; nucleotides outside the gene matches: 13. Germline CDR1 is SGHRS and CDR2 is YFSETQ.

This rearrangement joins TRBV11-2 to TRBJ2-7; no clear D. The ends were cut back, 2 bases at V and 0 bases at J, with 11 bases in the middle. This CDR3 is 15 amino acids long. CDR1 is SGHAT and CDR2 is FQNNGV in the germline V gene. CDR3 nucleotide sequence: TGTGCCAGCAGCTTATCCCCCCAGTTCTCCTACGAGCAGTACTTC. This gives the protein CASSLSPQFSYEQYF.